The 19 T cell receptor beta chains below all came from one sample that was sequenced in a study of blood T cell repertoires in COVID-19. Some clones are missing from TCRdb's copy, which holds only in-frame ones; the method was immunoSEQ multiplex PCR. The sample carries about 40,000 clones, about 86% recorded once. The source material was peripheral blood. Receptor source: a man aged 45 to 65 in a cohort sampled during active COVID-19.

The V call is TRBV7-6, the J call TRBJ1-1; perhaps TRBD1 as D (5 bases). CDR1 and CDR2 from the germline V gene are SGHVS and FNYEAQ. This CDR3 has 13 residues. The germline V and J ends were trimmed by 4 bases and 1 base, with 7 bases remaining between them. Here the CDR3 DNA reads TGTGCCAGCAGCTCACAGGAGAACACTGAAGCTTTCTTT. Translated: CASSSQENTEAFF.

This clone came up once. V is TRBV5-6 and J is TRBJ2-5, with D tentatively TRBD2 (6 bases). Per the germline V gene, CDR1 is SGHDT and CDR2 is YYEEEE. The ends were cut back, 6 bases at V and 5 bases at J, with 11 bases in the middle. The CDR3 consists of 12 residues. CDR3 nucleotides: TGTGCCAGCACCAAAGGGAGGGAGACCCAGTACTTC. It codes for CASTKGRETQYF.

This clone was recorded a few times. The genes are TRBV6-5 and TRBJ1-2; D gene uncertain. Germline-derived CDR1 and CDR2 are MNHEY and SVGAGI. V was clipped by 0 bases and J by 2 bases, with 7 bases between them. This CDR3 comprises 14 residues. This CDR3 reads CASSYSPNNYGYTF. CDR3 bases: TGTGCCAGCAGTTACTCGCCTAACAACTATGGCTACACCTTC.

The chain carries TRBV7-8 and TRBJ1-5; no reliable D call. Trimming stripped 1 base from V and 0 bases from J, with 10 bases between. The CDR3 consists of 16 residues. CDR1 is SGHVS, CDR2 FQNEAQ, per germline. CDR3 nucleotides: TGTGCCAGCAGCTTAGTTGCAGGAAATAGCAATCAGCCCCAGCATTTT. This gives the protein CASSLVAGNSNQPQHF.

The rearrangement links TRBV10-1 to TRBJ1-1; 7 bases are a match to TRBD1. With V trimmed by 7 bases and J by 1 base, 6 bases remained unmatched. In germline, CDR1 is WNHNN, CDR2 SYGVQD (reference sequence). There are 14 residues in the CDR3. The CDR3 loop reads CASNPDRSNTEAFF. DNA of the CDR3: TGCGCCAGCAACCCGGACAGGTCGAACACTGAAGCTTTCTTT.

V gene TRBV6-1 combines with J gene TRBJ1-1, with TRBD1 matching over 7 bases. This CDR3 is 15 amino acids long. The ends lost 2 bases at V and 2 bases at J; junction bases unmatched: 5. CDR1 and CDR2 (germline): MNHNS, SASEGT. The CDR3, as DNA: TGTGCCAGCAGTGAAAATTGGACAGGCAACACTGAAGCTTTCTTT. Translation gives CASSENWTGNTEAFF.

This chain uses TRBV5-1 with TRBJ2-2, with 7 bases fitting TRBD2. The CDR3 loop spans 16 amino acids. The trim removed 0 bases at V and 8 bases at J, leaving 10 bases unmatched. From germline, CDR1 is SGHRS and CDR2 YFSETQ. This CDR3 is CASSLASGGGPGELFF. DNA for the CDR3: TGCGCCAGCAGCTTGGCCTCGGGAGGTGGGCCTGGGGAGCTGTTTTTT.

CDR3 residues: CASSDLGRAYEQYV. CDR3 in DNA: TGTGCCAGCAGTGACCTCGGGAGGGCTTACGAGCAGTACGTC. V gene TRBV6-1 combines with J gene TRBJ2-7; 8 positions agree with TRBD2. This CDR3 contains 14 residues. V gave up 3 bases and J gave up 4 bases; unmatched junction bases: 5. The germline V gene has CDR1 MNHNS and CDR2 SASEGT.

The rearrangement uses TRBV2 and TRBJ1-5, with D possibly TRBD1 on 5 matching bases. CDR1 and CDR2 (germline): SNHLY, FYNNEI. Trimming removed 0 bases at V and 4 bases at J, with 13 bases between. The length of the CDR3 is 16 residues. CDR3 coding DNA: TGTGCCAGCAGTGAAGCGCAGGCGACAGTTAATCAGCCCCAGCATTTT. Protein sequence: CASSEAQATVNQPQHF.

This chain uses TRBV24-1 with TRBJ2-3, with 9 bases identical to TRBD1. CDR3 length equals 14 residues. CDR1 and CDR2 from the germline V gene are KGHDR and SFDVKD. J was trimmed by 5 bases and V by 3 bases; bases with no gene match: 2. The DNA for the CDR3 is TGTGCCACCAGTGATAACAGGGGGCGAGATACGCAGTATTTT. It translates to CATSDNRGRDTQYF.

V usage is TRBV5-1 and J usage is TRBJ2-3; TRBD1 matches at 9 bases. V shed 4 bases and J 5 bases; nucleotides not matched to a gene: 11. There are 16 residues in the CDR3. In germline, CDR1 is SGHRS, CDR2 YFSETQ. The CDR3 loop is CASSITGGQGGDTQYF. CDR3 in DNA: TGCGCCAGCAGCATAACAGGGGGCCAGGGTGGAGATACGCAGTATTTT.

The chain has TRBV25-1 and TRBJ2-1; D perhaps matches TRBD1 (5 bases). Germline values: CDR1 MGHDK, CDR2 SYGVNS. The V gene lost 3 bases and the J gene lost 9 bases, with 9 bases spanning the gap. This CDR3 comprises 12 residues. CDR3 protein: CASSEQGSEQFF. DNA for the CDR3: TGTGCCAGCAGTGAGCAGGGTAGTGAGCAGTTCTTC.

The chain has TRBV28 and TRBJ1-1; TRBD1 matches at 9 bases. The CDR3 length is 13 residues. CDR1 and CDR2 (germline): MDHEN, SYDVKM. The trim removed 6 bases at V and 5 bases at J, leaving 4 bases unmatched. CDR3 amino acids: CASSNDRGTEAFF. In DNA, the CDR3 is TGTGCCAGCAGCAATGACAGGGGGACTGAAGCTTTCTTT.

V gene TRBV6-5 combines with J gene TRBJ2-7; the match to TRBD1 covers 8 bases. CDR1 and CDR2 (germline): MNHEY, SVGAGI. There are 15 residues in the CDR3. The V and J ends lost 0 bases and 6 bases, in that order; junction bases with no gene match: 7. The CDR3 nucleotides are TGTGCCAGCAGTTACTCGTCCGGGACAGGTCGCGAGCAGTACTTC. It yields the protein CASSYSSGTGREQYF.

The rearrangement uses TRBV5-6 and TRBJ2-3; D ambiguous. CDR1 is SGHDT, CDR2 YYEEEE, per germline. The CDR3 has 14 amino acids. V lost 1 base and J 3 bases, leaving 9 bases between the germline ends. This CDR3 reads CASSLLQSTDTQYF. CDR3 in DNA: TGTGCCAGCAGCTTGTTACAGTCGACAGATACGCAGTATTTT. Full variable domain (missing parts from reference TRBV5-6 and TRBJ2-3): DAGVTQSPTHLIKTRGQQVTLRCSPKSGHDTVSWYQQALGQGPQFIFQYYEEEERQRGNFPDRFSGHQFPNYSSELNVNALLLGDSALYLCASSLLQSTDTQYFGPGTRLTVL.

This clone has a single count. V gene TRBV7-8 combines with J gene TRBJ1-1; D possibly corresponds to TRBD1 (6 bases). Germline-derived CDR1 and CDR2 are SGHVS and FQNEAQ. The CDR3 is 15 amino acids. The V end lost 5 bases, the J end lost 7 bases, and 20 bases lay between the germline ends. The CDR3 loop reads CASSTYWTDGLEAFF. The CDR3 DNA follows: TGTGCCAGCAGCACATACTGGACAGACGGCCTTGAAGCTTTCTTT.

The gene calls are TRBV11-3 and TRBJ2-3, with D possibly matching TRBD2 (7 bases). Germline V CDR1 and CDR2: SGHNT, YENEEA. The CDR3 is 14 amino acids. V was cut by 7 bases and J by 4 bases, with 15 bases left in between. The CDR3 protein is CASKRGGHPDTQYF. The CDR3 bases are TGTGCCAGCAAGAGGGGGGGCCACCCAGATACGCAGTATTTT.

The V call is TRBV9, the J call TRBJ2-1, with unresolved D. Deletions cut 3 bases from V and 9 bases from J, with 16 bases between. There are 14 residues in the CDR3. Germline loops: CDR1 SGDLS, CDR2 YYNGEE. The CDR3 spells CASSATSGVSEQFF. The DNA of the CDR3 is TGTGCCAGCAGCGCCACGTCGGGTGTCAGTGAGCAGTTCTTC.

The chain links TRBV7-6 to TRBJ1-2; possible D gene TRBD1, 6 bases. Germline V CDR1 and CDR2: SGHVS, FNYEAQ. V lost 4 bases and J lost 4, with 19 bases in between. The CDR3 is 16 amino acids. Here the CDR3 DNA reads TGTGCCAGCAGCTCGAGAGGGGGTTCTCTTGGCTATGGCTACACCTTC. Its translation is CASSSRGGSLGYGYTF. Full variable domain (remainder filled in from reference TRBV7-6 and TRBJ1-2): GAGVSQSPRYKVTKRGQDVALRCDPISGHVSLYWYRQALGQGPEFLTYFNYEAQQDKSGLPNDRFSAERPEGSISTLTIQRTEQRDSAMYRCASSSRGGSLGYGYTFGSGTRLTVV.